This TCR beta chain is from a study of T cells in Graves' hyperthyroidism and ophthalmopathy. On the study more broadly: Before any treatment, at initial diagnosis, peripheral blood was collected.

Template material for amplifying TCR beta CDR3 regions consisted of RNA transcripts. During a first-round RT-PCR of the TCR CDR3, the HTBI primer set was used. TCRdb reprocessed the multiplex PCR reads via MiXCR and lists one record per CDR3 protein. This repertoire shows approximately 690,000 distinct CDR3 sequences, more than 12% found once; its top ten account for approximately 12%. Diagnoses were established using clinical symptoms, serum thyroxine and TRAb, thyroid ultrasound and orbital computed tomography. The TCR originated in a woman aged 45-65 years with Graves' ophthalmopathy. Source material: blood.

This CDR3 reads CASRKNRDRGTNEKLFF. The CDR3 nucleotides read TGTGCCAGCAGGAAAAACCGGGACAGGGGGACTAATGAAAAACTGTTTTTT. This rearrangement joins TRBV6-1 to TRBJ1-4; TRBD1 matches at 11 bases. The trim removed 6 bases at V and 2 bases at J, leaving 8 bases unmatched. The germline CDR1 and CDR2 sequences are MNHNS and SASEGT. The CDR3 is 17 amino acids.